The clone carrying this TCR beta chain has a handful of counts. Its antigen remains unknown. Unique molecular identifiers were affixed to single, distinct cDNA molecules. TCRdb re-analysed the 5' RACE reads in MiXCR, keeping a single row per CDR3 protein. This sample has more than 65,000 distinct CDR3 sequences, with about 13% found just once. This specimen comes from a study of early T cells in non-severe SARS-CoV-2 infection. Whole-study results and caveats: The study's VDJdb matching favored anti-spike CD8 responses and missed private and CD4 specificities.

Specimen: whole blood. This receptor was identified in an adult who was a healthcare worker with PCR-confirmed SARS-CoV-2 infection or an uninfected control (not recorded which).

CDR3 bases: TGCGCCAGCAGCCATCCAGATTACTATGGCTACACCTTC. This encodes CASSHPDYYGYTF. The rearrangement joins TRBV5-1 to TRBJ1-2; no reliable D call. V shed 4 bases and J shed 3 bases, with 10 bases lying between them. The CDR3 contains 13 residues. In germline, CDR1 is SGHRS, CDR2 YFSETQ. Drawing the rest from reference TRBV5-1 and TRBJ1-2, the complete variable domain is KAGVTQTPRYLIKTRGQQVTLSCSPISGHRSVSWYQQTPGQGLQFLFEYFSETQRNKGNFPGRFSGRQFSNSRSEMNVSTLELGDSALYLCASSHPDYYGYTFGSGTRLTVV.